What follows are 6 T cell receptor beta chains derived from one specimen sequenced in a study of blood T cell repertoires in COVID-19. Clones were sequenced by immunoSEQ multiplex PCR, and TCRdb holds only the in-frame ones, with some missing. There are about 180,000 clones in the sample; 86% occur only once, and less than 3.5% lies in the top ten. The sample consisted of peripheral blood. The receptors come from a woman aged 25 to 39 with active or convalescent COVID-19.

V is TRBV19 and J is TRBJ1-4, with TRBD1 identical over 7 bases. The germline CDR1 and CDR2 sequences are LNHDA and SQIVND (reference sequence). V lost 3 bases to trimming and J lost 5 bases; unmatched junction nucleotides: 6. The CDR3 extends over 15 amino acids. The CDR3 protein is CASSIGWTGNEKLFF. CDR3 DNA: TGTGCCAGTAGTATCGGTTGGACAGGAAATGAAAAACTGTTTTTT.

CDR3 in amino acids: CASKSGQPSPAFF. The CDR3 nucleotides are TGTGCCAGTAAATCGGGACAGCCATCGCCGGCTTTCTTT. This chain joins TRBV6-5 and TRBJ1-1, with TRBD1 matching over 7 bases. CDR3 length: 13 amino acids. Germline CDR1 reads MNHEY; CDR2 reads SVGAGI. V shed 9 bases and J 11 bases; nucleotides not matched to a gene: 15.

CDR3: CASSFQGWSEQYF. The CDR3, as DNA: TGTGCCAGCAGTTTTCAGGGCTGGAGCGAGCAGTACTTC. V usage is TRBV28 and J usage is TRBJ2-7, with D perhaps TRBD1 (5 bases). CDR1 and CDR2 from the germline V gene are MDHEN and SYDVKM. The CDR3 sequence is 13 residues long. V was cut by 3 bases and J by 6 bases, with 12 bases left in between.

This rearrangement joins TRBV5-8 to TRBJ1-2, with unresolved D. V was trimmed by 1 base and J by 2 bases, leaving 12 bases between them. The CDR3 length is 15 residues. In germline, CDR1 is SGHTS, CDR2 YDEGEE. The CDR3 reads CASSLPQAGNYGYTF. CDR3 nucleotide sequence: TGTGCCAGCAGCTTGCCCCAAGCAGGCAACTATGGCTACACCTTC.

CDR3 region: CASSSLRGGELFF. The CDR3, as DNA: TGTGCCAGCAGTTCACTCAGGGGTGGGGAGCTGTTTTTT. The V and J genes are TRBV27 and TRBJ2-2, with a possible D match to TRBD1 (6 bases). Germline values: CDR1 MNHEY, CDR2 SMNVEV (reference sequence). This CDR3 spans 13 amino acids. The V and J ends lost 4 bases and 8 bases respectively, with 11 bases between them.

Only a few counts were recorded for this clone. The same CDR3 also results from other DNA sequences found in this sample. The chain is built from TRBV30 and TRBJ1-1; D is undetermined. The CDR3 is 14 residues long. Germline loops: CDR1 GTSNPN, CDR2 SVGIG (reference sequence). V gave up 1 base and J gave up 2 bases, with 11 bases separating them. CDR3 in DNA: TGTGCCTGGAGTGCCGGGATACAAAACACTGAAGCTTTCTTT. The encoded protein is CAWSAGIQNTEAFF.